A single sample is the source of the 14 T cell receptor beta chains below, sequenced in a study of identical twins. TCRdb itself ran the 5' RACE reads through MiXCR, one entry per CDR3 protein. This sample has more than 1.5 million distinct CDR3 sequences, with about 32% found just once. The sample was cord blood. The receptors come from a newborn girl in good health.

The chain combines TRBV3-1 with TRBJ2-3, with a tentative D call TRBD1 (6 bases). With 4 bases removed from V and 4 bases from J, the gap between germline ends came to 18 bases. Germline V CDR1 and CDR2: LGHDT, YNNKEL (reference sequence). The CDR3 totals 16 residues. DNA for the CDR3: TGTGCCAGCAGCCCCCGTCCGAAGTACAGGGCAGATACGCAGTATTTT. It translates to CASSPRPKYRADTQYF.

This clonotype has just a few counts. The V gene is TRBV7-2, the J gene TRBJ2-3; weak D call: TRBD2 (6 bases). The CDR3 consists of 15 residues. CDR1 and CDR2 from the germline V gene are SGHTA and FQGNSA. V dropped 5 bases and J dropped 7 bases, with 19 bases sitting between them. CDR3 DNA: TGTGCCAGCAGCCGGGGACTTCAGATCCCTCATACGCAGTATTTT. Protein product: CASSRGLQIPHTQYF.

The chain couples TRBV3-1 to TRBJ2-7; 12 nucleotides agree with TRBD2. The CDR3 has 17 residues. From germline, CDR1 is LGHDT and CDR2 YNNKEL (reference sequence). With 4 bases clipped from V and 0 bases from J, the junction kept 7 bases outside the gene matches. This CDR3 reads CASSPGLAGTFSYEQYF. The CDR3 DNA follows: TGTGCCAGCAGCCCAGGACTAGCGGGGACCTTCTCCTACGAGCAGTACTTC.

This clonotype was seen more than once but under ten times. The gene calls are TRBV5-1 and TRBJ2-7, with D possibly called TRBD1 or TRBD2 (6 bases each). The CDR3 runs to 13 residues. Germline CDR1 reads SGHRS; CDR2 reads YFSETQ. Trimming cost V 3 bases and J 5 bases, with 12 bases left between them. Here the CDR3 reads CASSWGAPNEQYF. In DNA, the CDR3 is TGCGCCAGCAGCTGGGGGGCTCCAAACGAGCAGTACTTC.

V gene TRBV20-1 combines with J gene TRBJ2-1; possibly TRBD1 or TRBD2 for D (5 bases each). Germline V lookup: CDR1 DFQATT, CDR2 SNEGSKA (reference sequence). V shed 4 bases and J shed 6 bases, with 19 bases lying between them. This CDR3 contains 15 residues. The CDR3 DNA sequence: TGCAGTGCTACCCCTCCGGGGAGACAGCCCAATGAGCAGTTCTTC. This encodes CSATPPGRQPNEQFF.

The chain carries TRBV28 and TRBJ2-2; D not certain. With 6 bases removed from V and 6 bases from J, the gap between germline ends came to 8 bases. Germline loops: CDR1 MDHEN, CDR2 SYDVKM. This CDR3 has 12 residues. CDR3 sequence (DNA): TGTGCCAGCAGCCGCCATTCCGGGGAGCTGTTTTTT. This gives the protein CASSRHSGELFF.

The rearrangement links TRBV20-1 to TRBJ1-6; D remains unclear. Trimming stripped 7 bases from V and 6 bases from J, with 13 bases between. This CDR3 is built from 13 residues. Germline assignment: CDR1 DFQATT and CDR2 SNEGSKA (reference sequence). The CDR3: CSVNAGINSPLHF. The CDR3 region has the DNA TGCAGTGTTAACGCCGGGATTAATTCACCCCTCCACTTT.

The chain has TRBV9 and TRBJ1-1; possibly TRBD1 for D (5 bases). Germline CDR1 and CDR2: SGDLS and YYNGEE. This CDR3 is built from 16 residues. The V gene lost 6 bases and the J gene lost 1 base, with 19 bases spanning the gap. The DNA of the CDR3 is TGTGCCAGCACACCCCCTGTTGGGAGGGGGAACACTGAAGCTTTCTTT. This translates into CASTPPVGRGNTEAFF.

The gene calls are TRBV5-1 and TRBJ2-5, with D maybe TRBD2 (5 bases). The CDR3 has 15 residues. V was pared by 1 base and J by 2 bases, with 12 bases between. Germline V gene data show CDR1 as SGHRS and CDR2 as YFSETQ. The chain's CDR3 is CASSLRPGIQETQYF. CDR3 nucleotide sequence: TGCGCCAGCAGCTTGAGACCCGGGATTCAAGAGACCCAGTACTTC.

The rearrangement uses TRBV29-1 and TRBJ1-2; TRBD1 is a possible D gene (5 bases). CDR1 SQVTM and CDR2 ANQGSEA come from the germline V gene. The CDR3 sequence is 12 residues long. V lost 5 bases to trimming and J lost 7 bases, with 14 bases between them. Here the CDR3 DNA reads TGCAGCGTTCCCAGGCCGGGGGGTGGCTACACCTTC. Its protein is CSVPRPGGGYTF.

The rearrangement uses TRBV6-6 and TRBJ2-3; D ambiguous. Germline V gene data show CDR1 as MNHNY and CDR2 as SVGAGI (reference sequence). The V and J ends lost 5 bases and 1 base respectively, with 10 bases between them. The CDR3 is made up of 14 amino acids. The CDR3 spells CASSQIAGTDTQYF. The CDR3 DNA reads TGTGCCAGCAGTCAGATAGCAGGCACAGATACGCAGTATTTT.

This clonotype occurred a few times. Here the CDR3 DNA reads TGTGCCAGCAGTCCCTTTCCCAGGGATGAGCAGTTCTTC. It translates to CASSPFPRDEQFF. V gene TRBV28 combines with J gene TRBJ2-1; TRBD1 might be the D (5 bases). Trimming pared 5 bases from V and 8 bases from J, leaving 13 bases between. Looked up from germline, CDR1 is MDHEN and CDR2 is SYDVKM. The CDR3 runs 13 residues.

This clonotype was detected only a few times. CDR3 bases: TGTGCCAGCAGCGTAGGGGCGGGGAACATTCAGTACTTC. The encoded protein is CASSVGAGNIQYF. The rearrangement links TRBV9 to TRBJ2-4, with TRBD2 as a possible D gene (6 bases). Germline-derived CDR1 and CDR2 are SGDLS and YYNGEE. The ends were cut back, 0 bases at V and 7 bases at J, with 8 bases in the middle. The CDR3 spans 13 residues.

This clonotype was counted between two and nine times. The chain recombines TRBV7-9 with TRBJ1-4; D unresolved. Trimming took 6 bases from V and 8 from J, leaving 13 bases between them. Germline V CDR1 and CDR2: SEHNR, FQNEAQ (reference sequence). The CDR3 length is 13 residues. Here the CDR3 reads CASRGIDAEKLFF. CDR3 coding DNA: TGTGCCAGCAGAGGGATAGATGCGGAAAAACTGTTTTTT. The full variable domain, rest sourced from reference TRBV7-9 and TRBJ1-4, is DTGVSQNPRHKITKRGQNVTFRCDPISEHNRLYWYRQTLGQGPEFLTYFQNEAQLEKSRLLSDRFSAERPKGSFSTLEIQRTEQGDSAMYLCASRGIDAEKLFFGSGTQLSVL.